Listed below are T cell receptor beta chains from one sample, sequenced in a study of OX40 agonist ivuxolimab in advanced cancers. Sequencing was performed with immunoSEQ multiplex PCR; in TCRdb, only in-frame clones are kept and a portion is missing. Of around 89,000 clones in the sample, approximately 91% are singletons; the top ten hold 0.6% to 0.8%. The sequencing used CD4+ or CD8+ T cells sorted from blood, collected in a trial of the OX40 agonist ivuxolimab. The receptors come from an adult with an advanced solid tumor such as melanoma, head and neck, liver or kidney cancer. Each CDR3 is given with its conserved first and last residue. The D gene is left open where the match is weak. Only part of the rows carry a size: once, few, many, or a class if the clone is expanded.

>-|TRBD1|TRBV29-1|TRBJ2-2
CSGGQITGELFF
>-|-|TRBV5-4|TRBJ2-5
CASSFDRIQETQYF
>-|TRBD2|TRBV7-2|TRBJ2-2
CASLGLAGHTGELFF
>-|TRBD2|TRBV4-3|TRBJ2-1
CASSQGRTSDNEQFF
>-|TRBD2|TRBV5-4|TRBJ2-3
CASSDRTSSDTQYF
>-|TRBD1|TRBV28|TRBJ1-6
CASSLPIQGYNSPLHF
>few|-|TRBV29-1|TRBJ1-1
CSVGGDTEAFF
>once|TRBD2|TRBV7-2|TRBJ2-5
CASSPRLAGDQETQYF
>-|TRBD2|TRBV2|TRBJ2-2
CASSFGLVNTGELFF
>once|TRBD1|TRBV2|TRBJ1-5
CASSDGDRGLDNQPQHF
>-|-|TRBV7-6|TRBJ2-5
CASSFSQETQYF
>once|-|TRBV5-4|TRBJ2-1
CASSLSARASYNEQFF